Shown below are 2 T cell receptor beta chains from a single sample sequenced in a study of blood T cells in healthy people across ages. With a J-beta primer mix and a sample-barcoded 5' primer, a second PCR ran roughly 6 to 12 cycles. TCRdb itself ran the 5' RACE reads through MiXCR, one entry per CDR3 protein. This sample has around 700,000 distinct CDR3 sequences, with 25% found just once. These records were also assigned to another study, of T cells of mothers and their children.

What was sequenced was blood. The receptor set was obtained from a boy between 5 and 17 years old in good health.

This clonotype was seen a handful of times. The V gene is TRBV7-9, the J gene TRBJ2-3; D call uncertain. Germline CDR1 reads SEHNR; CDR2 reads FQNEAQ (reference sequence). V lost 7 bases to trimming and J lost 2 bases, with 7 bases between them. This CDR3 spans 12 amino acids. The CDR3 DNA follows: TGTGCCAGCACCCAGGACACAGATACGCAGTATTTT. Its translation is CASTQDTDTQYF.

This clonotype has a count of ten or more. V is TRBV5-1 and J is TRBJ2-5; D might be TRBD1 or TRBD2, each matching 6 bases. This CDR3 region has 15 residues. Trimming shortened V by 0 bases and J by 4 bases, and 13 bases separated the two germline ends. Germline-derived CDR1 and CDR2 are SGHRS and YFSETQ. The CDR3 spells CASSLAGAGLETQYF. As DNA, the CDR3 is TGCGCCAGCAGCTTGGCGGGGGCAGGCCTAGAGACCCAGTACTTC.